Below, 21 T cell receptor beta chains from the same sample are listed, as sequenced in a study of blood T cells in healthy people across ages. A J-beta primer mix and a sample-barcoded 5' primer were used in a second PCR of roughly 7 to 12 cycles. Using its own MiXCR run on the 5' RACE reads, TCRdb lists one record per CDR3 protein. The sample records hundreds of thousands of distinct CDR3 sequences, roughly 21% being singletons. Material: blood. These receptors all come from a man in his 70s in good health.

Concerning this clonotype itself: Given a much more abundant clone one base away, this may be a read error. The V call is TRBV7-2, the J call TRBJ2-5; D not resolved. Germline CDR1 SGHTA, CDR2 FQGNSA. This CDR3 region has 14 residues. The V gene lost 1 base and the J gene lost 13 bases, with 19 bases spanning the gap. The CDR3 here is CASSLEAGDYERYF. CDR3 DNA: TGTGCCAGCAGCTTAGAGGCAGGCGATTACGAGCGGTACTTC.

This clonotype was counted many times. This chain joins TRBV12-3 or TRBV12-4 and TRBJ2-7; 9 bases line up with TRBD1. This CDR3 region has 13 residues. Germline trimming cut 5 bases from V and 7 bases from J; bases unmatched to any gene: 6. CDR3 protein: CASSPQGAREQYF. The CDR3 coding sequence is TGTGCCAGCAGTCCACAGGGGGCGAGGGAGCAGTACTTC.

In its sample, this clonotype was seen a few times. V usage is TRBV29-1 and J usage is TRBJ2-7; TRBD1 might be the D (6 bases). CDR1 and CDR2 from the germline V gene are SQVTM and ANQGSEA. The CDR3 spans 12 residues. The V and J ends lost 7 bases and 3 bases respectively, with 13 bases between them. CDR3 nucleotides: TGCAGCGCTCAGGGGCGGATCTACGAGCAGTACTTC. Its protein is CSAQGRIYEQYF.

The V and J genes are TRBV5-1 and TRBJ2-5; D possibly corresponds to TRBD1 (5 bases). The J call may be in error: the DNA end matches TRBJ2-7 better. Germline V lookup: CDR1 SGHRS, CDR2 YFSETQ. The CDR3 runs to 13 residues. The CDR3: CASSGQGTDEQYF. The DNA for the CDR3 is TGCGCCAGCAGCGGGCAGGGTACCGACGAGCAGTACTTC.

The gene calls are TRBV29-1 and TRBJ2-7, with no clear D. This CDR3 has 14 amino acids. Per the germline V gene, CDR1 is SQVTM and CDR2 is ANQGSEA. Trimming pared 7 bases from V and 0 bases from J, leaving 16 bases between. This chain's CDR3 is CSARPPGSSYEQYF. CDR3 bases: TGCAGCGCCCGCCCCCCAGGAAGCTCCTACGAGCAGTACTTC.

In its sample, this clonotype was seen a few times. This sequence joins TRBV5-1 and TRBJ2-2; D is uncertain. The length of the CDR3 is 12 residues. CDR1 is SGHRS and CDR2 is YFSETQ in the germline V gene. V was pared by 5 bases and J by 6 bases, with 8 bases between. CDR3 in amino acids: CASSLQSGELFF. Here the CDR3 DNA reads TGCGCCAGCAGTCTACAATCCGGGGAGCTGTTTTTT.

A few counts support this clonotype. The V and J genes are TRBV3-1 and TRBJ1-1, with a possible D match to TRBD1 (5 bases). The CDR3 consists of 16 residues. V was trimmed by 7 bases and J by 1 base, leaving 19 bases between them. Germline values: CDR1 LGHDT, CDR2 YNNKEL (reference sequence). CDR3 nucleotide sequence: TGTGCCAGCACCCCCGCGGGACCAGGGAAGAACACTGAAGCTTTCTTT. Translation: CASTPAGPGKNTEAFF.

In its sample, this clonotype was seen many times. The chain is built from TRBV29-1 and TRBJ2-3, with 7 bases aligning to TRBD2. V shed 4 bases, J shed 4 bases, and the junction held 2 bases outside the gene matches. This CDR3 is 12 amino acids long. Germline values: CDR1 SQVTM, CDR2 ANQGSEA. Written as DNA, the CDR3 is TGCAGCGTTGGGGCGGGAGCAGATACGCAGTATTTT. This translates into CSVGAGADTQYF.

To note about this clonotype: Mismatch with germline at one junction end may stem from a read error. The genes are TRBV3-1 and TRBJ1-6; D not certain. Germline V gene lookup returns CDR1 LGHDT and CDR2 YNNKEL (reference sequence). The CDR3 consists of 12 residues. CDR3: CASSQGDSPLHF. The CDR3 DNA sequence: TGTGCCAGCAGCCAAGGGGATTCGCCCCTCCACTTT. The whole variable domain, remainder taken from reference TRBV3-1 and TRBJ1-6, is DTAVSQTPKYLVTQMGNDKSIKCEQNLGHDTMYWYKQDSKKFLKIMFSYNNKELIINETVPNRFSPKSPDKAHLNLHINSLELGDSAVYFCASSQGDSPLHFGNGTRLTVT.

The rearrangement joins TRBV28 to TRBJ2-7, with D tentatively TRBD1 or TRBD2 (5 bases each). Germline V gene sequence: CDR1 MDHEN, CDR2 SYDVKM. Trimming pared 4 bases from V and 7 bases from J, leaving 14 bases between. The length of the CDR3 is 13 residues. CDR3 sequence (DNA): TGTGCCAGCAGTTCTGGGGACCATGGTGAGCAGTACTTC. Protein: CASSSGDHGEQYF.

The table lists this clonotype with many counts. V gene TRBV29-1 combines with J gene TRBJ2-5, with 7 bases identical to TRBD2. Germline loops: CDR1 SQVTM, CDR2 ANQGSEA. The CDR3 totals 13 residues. After removal of 6 bases from V and 5 bases from J, the junction contained 9 bases not matched to a gene. In DNA form, the CDR3 reads TGCAGCGTAGTACTAGCGCGCACTGAGACCCAGTACTTC. Its translation: CSVVLARTETQYF.

The chain joins TRBV2 to TRBJ2-1; TRBD1 might be the D (5 bases). Germline CDR1 and CDR2: SNHLY and FYNNEI. The CDR3 is 15 residues long. Trimming removed 1 base at V and 0 bases at J, with 7 bases between. The CDR3 DNA reads TGTGCCAGCAGTGAAGGCAGGGTCTCCTACAATGAGCAGTTCTTC. Amino acid sequence: CASSEGRVSYNEQFF.

The chain couples TRBV2 to TRBJ2-1, with a possible D match to TRBD2 (6 bases). The V and J ends lost 1 base and 6 bases respectively, with 13 bases between them. CDR1 is SNHLY, CDR2 FYNNEI, per germline. The CDR3 spans 15 residues. The CDR3 loop is CASSEEGGRGNEQFF. CDR3 coding DNA: TGTGCCAGCAGTGAAGAAGGAGGGAGAGGCAATGAGCAGTTCTTC.

This CDR3 reads CASSLQGLTEDEKLFF. CDR3 nucleotides: TGTGCCAGCAGCCTCCAAGGACTTACCGAGGATGAAAAACTGTTTTTT. The chain joins TRBV5-5 to TRBJ1-4; D is unclear. Germline V gene sequence: CDR1 SGHKS, CDR2 YYEKEE (reference sequence). Trimming took 4 bases from V and 6 from J, leaving 19 bases between them. The CDR3 totals 16 residues.

This sequence joins TRBV28 and TRBJ1-2, with TRBD1 matching 8 bases. V shed 8 bases and J 4 bases; nucleotides not matched to a gene: 12. In germline, CDR1 is MDHEN, CDR2 SYDVKM. CDR3 length: 15 amino acids. CDR3 loop: CASGIGSGTGYGYTF. In nucleotides, the CDR3 is TGTGCCAGCGGTATCGGATCCGGGACAGGCTATGGCTACACCTTC.

The gene calls are TRBV20-1 and TRBJ2-7; TRBD1 matches 9 bases. CDR3 length: 13 residues. The V gene's germline CDR1 is DFQATT and CDR2 SNEGSKA (reference sequence). V lost 6 bases to trimming and J lost 10 bases; unmatched junction nucleotides: 13. For the CDR3, the DNA is TGCAGTGCAGCGGGACAGGGCAAAGAGATCCAGTACTTC. Its protein is CSAAGQGKEIQYF.

This sequence joins TRBV2 and TRBJ1-5, with D possibly matching TRBD1 (6 bases). CDR1 is SNHLY and CDR2 is FYNNEI in the germline V gene. The CDR3 has 13 residues. V was cut by 9 bases and J by 1 base, with 10 bases left in between. Here the CDR3 reads CASEQGSNQPQHF. As DNA, the CDR3 is TGTGCCAGTGAACAGGGAAGCAATCAGCCCCAGCATTTT.

This chain uses TRBV5-4 with TRBJ2-1; 7 bases are shared with TRBD2. The V and J ends lost 4 bases and 5 bases, in that order; junction bases with no gene match: 3. CDR3 length equals 13 residues. The germline CDR1 and CDR2 sequences are SGHNT and YYREEE (reference sequence). CDR3 in DNA: TGTGCCAGCAGCCGGACTAGAGACAATGAGCAGTTCTTC. It yields the protein CASSRTRDNEQFF.

This clonotype was found a few times. The gene calls are TRBV7-2 and TRBJ2-5, with D tentatively TRBD2 (6 bases). The CDR3 spans 15 residues. Germline V gene lookup returns CDR1 SGHTA and CDR2 FQGNSA. Trimming took 2 bases from V and 9 from J, leaving 19 bases between them. The CDR3 sequence is CASSLLGEASAAQYF. The CDR3 DNA reads TGTGCCAGCAGCTTATTGGGGGAGGCCTCGGCGGCCCAGTACTTC.

This clonotype was seen a few times. V gene TRBV5-1 combines with J gene TRBJ2-7; weak D call: TRBD2 (6 bases). Germline V gene lookup returns CDR1 SGHRS and CDR2 YFSETQ. Trimming removed 5 bases from V and 7 bases from J, with 19 bases in between. CDR3 length: 14 amino acids. The CDR3 region is CASSSSAPGGEQYF. CDR3 nucleotides: TGCGCCAGCAGTTCTAGCGCGCCCGGGGGAGAGCAGTACTTC.

The table lists this clonotype with many counts. The chain is built from TRBV7-3 and TRBJ2-1; 9 bases agree with TRBD1. The CDR3 runs to 15 residues. Trimming took 4 bases from V and 1 from J; bases not matched to a gene: 2. CDR1 and CDR2 from the germline V gene are SGHTA and FQGTGA. CDR3 coding DNA: TGTGCCAGCAGCTCAGGGACAGGGTCCTACAATGAGCAGTTCTTC. It yields the protein CASSSGTGSYNEQFF.